These 20 T cell receptor beta chains originate from one sample sequenced in a study of blood T cell repertoires in COVID-19. Here immunoSEQ multiplex PCR was the method, and the copy in TCRdb shows in-frame clones only, minus some. The data show about 400,000 clones, about 88% seen once. Specimen: peripheral blood. These receptors all stem from a human donor in a cohort sampled during active COVID-19.

In this sample, this clone turned up once. V usage is TRBV27 and J usage is TRBJ1-1, with D hard to call. This CDR3 is 13 amino acids long. The germline gives CDR1 MNHEY, CDR2 SMNVEV (reference sequence). The ends were cut back, 3 bases at V and 5 bases at J, with 10 bases in the middle. The CDR3 protein is CASSLTRRTEAFF. CDR3 nucleotide sequence: TGTGCCAGCAGTTTGACGCGGCGGACTGAAGCTTTCTTT.

CDR3: CASSILLADSHEQFF. The CDR3 bases are TGTGCCAGTAGTATACTGTTAGCGGACTCCCATGAGCAGTTCTTC. The J gene is TRBJ2-1, the V gene TRBV19; D perhaps matches TRBD2 (6 bases). The CDR3 sequence is 15 residues long. Germline V gives CDR1 LNHDA, CDR2 SQIVND (reference sequence). The V end was cut by 2 bases, the J end by 8 bases, with 16 bases between. The whole variable domain, filled in from reference TRBV19 and TRBJ2-1, reads DGGITQSPKYLFRKEGQNVTLSCEQNLNHDAMYWYRQDPGQGLRLIYYSQIVNDFQKGDIAEGYSVSREKKESFPLTVTSAQKNPTAFYLCASSILLADSHEQFFGPGTRLTVL.

V and J are TRBV2 and TRBJ1-1; D unresolved. Deletions cut 8 bases from V and 10 bases from J, with 23 bases between. The V gene's germline CDR1 is SNHLY and CDR2 FYNNEI. This CDR3 spans 14 amino acids. CDR3 DNA: TGTGCCAGCCAGCGAACAGCTCCGCATCGGGGAGCTTTCTTT. This codes for CASQRTAPHRGAFF.

A single count supports this clone. The J gene is TRBJ2-2, the V gene TRBV9; TRBD2 matches at 11 bases. The germline V gene has CDR1 SGDLS and CDR2 YYNGEE. Trimming cost V 1 base and J 1 base; bases outside gene matches: 0. The CDR3 totals 16 residues. CDR3 sequence reads: CASSVTSGRNTGELFF. The CDR3 region has the DNA TGTGCCAGCAGCGTAACTAGCGGGAGGAACACCGGGGAGCTGTTTTTT.

This chain links TRBV19 with TRBJ2-1; 7 bases map to TRBD2. The CDR3 contains 16 residues. The V and J ends lost 1 base and 5 bases, in that order; junction bases with no gene match: 8. Germline-derived CDR1 and CDR2 are LNHDA and SQIVND (reference sequence). CDR3 nucleotides: TGTGCCAGTAGTATAGTGGCTAGCGGATCCGACAATGAGCAGTTCTTC. Translating gives CASSIVASGSDNEQFF.

This chain uses TRBV9 with TRBJ2-7; D is possibly TRBD2 (5 bases). In germline, CDR1 is SGDLS, CDR2 YYNGEE. The CDR3 covers 11 residues. V lost 3 bases and J lost 7, with 8 bases in between. DNA of the CDR3: TGTGCCAGCAGCGGCGGGTGGGAGCAGTACTTC. Amino acid sequence: CASSGGWEQYF.

In its sample, this clone was seen a few times. The V and J genes are TRBV4-2 and TRBJ1-3, with D uncertain. The CDR3 has 16 amino acids. Germline V lookup: CDR1 LGHNA, CDR2 YNFKEQ. V gave up 1 base and J gave up 1 base, with 11 bases separating them. The CDR3 DNA reads TGTGCCAGCAGCCAAGCCCGTCTCGGGTCTGGAAACACCATATATTTT. Translation: CASSQARLGSGNTIYF.

V is TRBV5-1 and J is TRBJ1-2; 9 bases are shared with TRBD1. The CDR3 has 14 amino acids. Germline V gene lookup returns CDR1 SGHRS and CDR2 YFSETQ. V was pared by 4 bases and J by 5 bases, with 6 bases of the junction left unmatched. Here the CDR3 DNA reads TGCGCCAGCAGCGCACAGGGGGCGGAGTATGGCTACACCTTC. This gives the protein CASSAQGAEYGYTF.

The chain recombines TRBV4-2 with TRBJ2-2; 12 nucleotides match TRBD2. The V and J ends lost 0 bases and 6 bases, in that order; junction bases with no gene match: 5. The germline V gene encodes CDR1 LGHNA and CDR2 YNFKEQ. This CDR3 is built from 17 residues. CDR3 in amino acids: CASSQDRLAGGAGELFF. The CDR3 region has the DNA TGTGCCAGCAGCCAAGATCGGCTAGCGGGAGGGGCCGGGGAGCTGTTTTTT.

The chain carries TRBV7-9 and TRBJ2-1; 12 positions agree with TRBD1. Germline V lookup: CDR1 SEHNR, CDR2 FQNEAQ (reference sequence). This CDR3 has 16 amino acids. Losses at the gene ends were 2 bases for V and 7 bases for J; bases not matched to a gene: 6. CDR3 loop: CASSLRPGQGANEQFF. CDR3 in DNA: TGTGCCAGCAGCTTACGACCGGGACAGGGGGCAAATGAGCAGTTCTTC.

The chain uses TRBV7-9 and TRBJ2-2; D gene ambiguous. This CDR3 contains 13 residues. V lost 7 bases and J 7 bases, leaving 13 bases between the germline ends. The germline gives CDR1 SEHNR, CDR2 FQNEAQ (reference sequence). The CDR3 region is CASNPQKYGELFF. CDR3 sequence (DNA): TGTGCCAGCAACCCTCAGAAGTACGGGGAGCTGTTTTTT.

The chain uses TRBV5-6 and TRBJ1-1, with TRBD1 matching over 10 bases. CDR3 size: 13 residues. Unmatched junction bases numbered 7, after V lost 4 bases and J lost 10 bases. CDR1 and CDR2 (germline): SGHDT, YYEEEE. In DNA form, the CDR3 reads TGTGCCAGCAGCGGGACAGGGGTTAATGGAGCTTTCTTT. Amino acids: CASSGTGVNGAFF.

V and J are TRBV29-1 and TRBJ1-1; D uncertain. Deletions cut 4 bases from V and 1 base from J, with 10 bases between. The CDR3 is made up of 13 amino acids. Germline assignment: CDR1 SQVTM and CDR2 ANQGSEA. CDR3 protein: CSVGMAGNTEAFF. CDR3 in DNA: TGCAGCGTTGGTATGGCGGGGAACACTGAAGCTTTCTTT.

J is TRBJ2-7 and V is TRBV30; 7 bases are a match to TRBD1. The CDR3 covers 13 residues. Germline-derived CDR1 and CDR2 are GTSNPN and SVGIG (reference sequence). Trimming removed 3 bases from V and 0 bases from J; junction bases left unmatched: 2. The CDR3 loop reads CAWRDRNSYEQYF. The CDR3 DNA reads TGTGCCTGGAGGGACAGGAACTCCTACGAGCAGTACTTC.

The rearrangement links TRBV30 to TRBJ1-1, with D uncertain. There are 12 residues in the CDR3. Germline V gene sequence: CDR1 GTSNPN, CDR2 SVGIG (reference sequence). V shed 2 bases and J shed 5 bases, with 9 bases lying between them. CDR3: CAWSNGETEAFF. DNA for the CDR3: TGTGCCTGGAGTAACGGGGAGACTGAAGCTTTCTTT.

This chain uses TRBV5-4 with TRBJ2-7, with 9 positions matching TRBD2. V dropped 2 bases and J dropped 3; count of bases not matched to a gene: 3. Germline V gene sequence: CDR1 SGHNT, CDR2 YYREEE (reference sequence). There are 14 residues in the CDR3. CDR3 nucleotides: TGTGCCAGCAGCTTCCAGCGGGGGGACTACGAGCAGTACTTC. Translation gives CASSFQRGDYEQYF.

The genes are TRBV6-6 and TRBJ1-1; TRBD1 is a possible D gene (5 bases). Trimming took off 2 bases at V and 1 base at J, with 8 bases between the two ends. CDR1 MNHNY and CDR2 SVGAGI come from the germline V gene (reference sequence). This CDR3 spans 14 amino acids. The chain's CDR3 is CASSYEGANTEAFF. The CDR3, as DNA: TGTGCCAGCAGTTACGAAGGGGCGAACACTGAAGCTTTCTTT.

The J gene is TRBJ1-1, the V gene TRBV2, with D perhaps TRBD1 (5 bases). Germline values: CDR1 SNHLY, CDR2 FYNNEI. The CDR3 has 15 amino acids. V was shortened by 5 bases and J by 1 base, with 14 bases between the two germline ends. As DNA, the CDR3 is TGTGCCAGCAGTCTCGGGGGAGGGCGGAACACTGAAGCTTTCTTT. It codes for CASSLGGGRNTEAFF.

The chain recombines TRBV29-1 with TRBJ1-2, with D unclear. V dropped 8 bases and J dropped 3 bases, with 10 bases sitting between them. The CDR3 totals 11 residues. Germline-derived CDR1 and CDR2 are SQVTM and ANQGSEA. The CDR3 spells CSTIGYYGYTF. CDR3 nucleotides: TGCAGCACTATAGGTTACTATGGCTACACCTTC.

This sequence joins TRBV5-4 and TRBJ2-5; 8 nucleotides align to TRBD1. CDR1 and CDR2 from the germline V gene are SGHNT and YYREEE (reference sequence). The CDR3 sequence is 17 residues long. Unmatched junction bases numbered 13, after V lost 4 bases and J lost 2 bases. The CDR3 reads CASSIELTGAGQETQYF. The CDR3 DNA reads TGTGCCAGCAGCATAGAGTTGACAGGGGCGGGGCAAGAGACCCAGTACTTC.